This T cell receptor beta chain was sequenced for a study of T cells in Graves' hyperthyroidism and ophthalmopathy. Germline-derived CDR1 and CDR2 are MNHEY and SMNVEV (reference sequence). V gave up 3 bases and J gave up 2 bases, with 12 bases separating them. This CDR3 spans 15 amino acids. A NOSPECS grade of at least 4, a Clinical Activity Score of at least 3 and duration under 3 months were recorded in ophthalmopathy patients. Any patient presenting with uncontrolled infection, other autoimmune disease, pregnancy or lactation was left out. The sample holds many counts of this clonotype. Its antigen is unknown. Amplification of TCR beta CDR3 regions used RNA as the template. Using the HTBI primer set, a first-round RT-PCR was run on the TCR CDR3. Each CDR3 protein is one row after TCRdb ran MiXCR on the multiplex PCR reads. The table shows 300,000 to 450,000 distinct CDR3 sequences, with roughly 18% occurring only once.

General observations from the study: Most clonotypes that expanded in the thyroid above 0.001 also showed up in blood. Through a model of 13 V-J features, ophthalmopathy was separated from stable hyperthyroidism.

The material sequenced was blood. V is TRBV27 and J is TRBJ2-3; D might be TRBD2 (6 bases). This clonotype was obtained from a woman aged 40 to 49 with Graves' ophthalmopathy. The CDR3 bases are TGTGCCAGCAGTTTTGTAGCGGCCATCACAGATACGCAGTATTTT. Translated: CASSFVAAITDTQYF.